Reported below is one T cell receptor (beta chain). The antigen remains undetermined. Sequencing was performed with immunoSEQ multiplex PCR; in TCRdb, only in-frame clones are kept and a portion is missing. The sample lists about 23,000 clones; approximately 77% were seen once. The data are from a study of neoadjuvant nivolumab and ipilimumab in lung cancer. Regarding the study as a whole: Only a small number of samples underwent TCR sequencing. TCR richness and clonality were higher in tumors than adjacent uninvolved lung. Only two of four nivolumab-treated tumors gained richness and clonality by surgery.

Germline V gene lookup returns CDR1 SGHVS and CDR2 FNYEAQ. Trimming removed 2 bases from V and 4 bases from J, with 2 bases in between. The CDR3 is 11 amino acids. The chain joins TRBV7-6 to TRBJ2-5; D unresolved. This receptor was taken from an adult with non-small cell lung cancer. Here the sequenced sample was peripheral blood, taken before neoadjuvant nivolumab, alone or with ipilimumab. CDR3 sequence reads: CASSLTETQYF. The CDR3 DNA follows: TGTGCCAGCAGCTTAACAGAGACCCAGTACTTC.